Following are 27 T cell receptor beta chains from one sample sequenced in a study of blood T cell repertoires in COVID-19. Method: immunoSEQ multiplex PCR; TCRdb's copy keeps in-frame clones and lacks some. Of about 240,000 clones in the sample, 83% were seen once. Material: PBMCs or T cells enriched from blood (not recorded which). The receptors originated from a woman between 35 and 50 years old who had been exposed to COVID-19.

In its sample, this clone was seen once. This chain joins TRBV6-5 and TRBJ1-6, with a weak D call TRBD1 (5 bases). The length of the CDR3 is 14 residues. CDR1 MNHEY and CDR2 SVGAGI come from the germline V gene. Trimming shortened V by 7 bases and J by 7 bases, and 14 bases separated the two germline ends. The CDR3 sequence is CASMGAGINSPLHF. The CDR3 DNA reads as TGTGCCAGCATGGGTGCAGGGATAAATTCACCCCTCCACTTT.

CDR3 in amino acids: CASSMSRGSEKLFF. CDR3 nucleotides: TGTGCCAGTAGTATGAGCAGGGGCAGTGAAAAACTGTTTTTT. The chain joins TRBV19 to TRBJ1-4; D is perhaps TRBD1 (6 bases). The V end lost 3 bases, the J end lost 7 bases, and 12 bases lay between the germline ends. Per germline, CDR1 LNHDA and CDR2 SQIVND (reference sequence). The CDR3 contains 14 residues.

The rearrangement links TRBV18 to TRBJ1-2, with D perhaps matching TRBD1 (6 bases). Trimming pared 4 bases from V and 1 base from J, leaving 16 bases between. Germline values: CDR1 KGHSH, CDR2 LQKENI. This CDR3 spans 16 amino acids. The chain's CDR3 is CASSHGQSTFNYGYTF. CDR3 in DNA: TGTGCCAGCTCACATGGACAGAGCACCTTTAACTATGGCTACACCTTC.

The J gene is TRBJ1-2, the V gene TRBV7-8; no clear D gene. CDR3 size: 14 residues. The germline CDR1 and CDR2 sequences are SGHVS and FQNEAQ. V was shortened by 6 bases and J by 3 bases, with 14 bases between the two germline ends. The CDR3 DNA sequence: TGTGCCAGCAGTCTCATAACCCCGGACTATGGCTACACCTTC. It is translated as CASSLITPDYGYTF.

The chain couples TRBV5-1 to TRBJ1-1, with 9 bases that match TRBD1. CDR1 SGHRS and CDR2 YFSETQ come from the germline V gene. The CDR3 covers 17 residues. V was pared by 1 base and J by 5 bases, with 12 bases of the junction left unmatched. CDR3 coding DNA: TGCGCCAGCAGCTTGACGGACAGGACAGGGGTTGGGACTGAAGCTTTCTTT. Translated: CASSLTDRTGVGTEAFF.

Here the CDR3 reads CASSVVAGGPGDTQYF. DNA for the CDR3: TGTGCCAGCAGCGTAGTAGCGGGGGGGCCTGGAGATACGCAGTATTTT. V usage is TRBV9 and J usage is TRBJ2-3; 11 bases agree with TRBD2. Germline trimming cut 0 bases from V and 5 bases from J; bases unmatched to any gene: 5. Germline V gene data show CDR1 as SGDLS and CDR2 as YYNGEE. CDR3 length: 16 amino acids.

The chain employs TRBV19 and TRBJ1-2, with 10 bases identical to TRBD1. The CDR3 is made up of 14 amino acids. Trimming removed 5 bases from V and 8 bases from J; junction bases left unmatched: 8. Per germline, CDR1 LNHDA and CDR2 SQIVND (reference sequence). CDR3 amino acids: CASSARQGAVGYTF. In nucleotides, the CDR3 is TGTGCCAGTAGTGCCCGACAGGGGGCGGTCGGCTACACCTTC.

This chain uses TRBV20-1 with TRBJ1-1; D ambiguous. Between the trimmed V and J ends, which lost 5 bases and 11 bases, there was a span of 15 bases. Germline loops: CDR1 DFQATT, CDR2 SNEGSKA (reference sequence). The CDR3 is 11 residues long. CDR3 DNA sequence: TGCAGTGCTGCAAGGAGGGATGAGGCTTTCTTT. It specifies CSAARRDEAFF.

V and J are TRBV7-2 and TRBJ1-1, with D perhaps matching TRBD1 (5 bases). From germline, CDR1 is SGHTA and CDR2 FQGNSA. The CDR3 covers 15 residues. Trimming removed 4 bases at V and 6 bases at J, with 18 bases between. The CDR3 nucleotides are TGTGCCAGCAGCTACGGATCCAGGGTAATTCCTGAAGCTTTCTTT. This encodes CASSYGSRVIPEAFF. The complete variable domain, with remaining parts taken from reference TRBV7-2 and TRBJ1-1, reads GAGVSQSPSNKVTEKGKDVELRCDPISGHTALYWYRQSLGQGLEFLIYFQGNSAPDKSGLPSDRFSAERTGGSVSTLTIQRTQQEDSAVYLCASSYGSRVIPEAFFGQGTRLTVV.

The V and J genes are TRBV4-3 and TRBJ1-2, with D possibly TRBD1 on 5 matching bases. The length of the CDR3 is 16 residues. From germline, CDR1 is LGHNA and CDR2 YSLEER. V gave up 0 bases and J gave up 5 bases, with 16 bases separating them. DNA for the CDR3: TGCGCCAGCAGCCAAGATCGAGGCAGGGAGGGGTATGGCTACACCTTC. Protein sequence: CASSQDRGREGYGYTF.

The chain recombines TRBV11-2 with TRBJ2-1, with D maybe TRBD1 (6 bases). This CDR3 contains 15 residues. Trimming cost V 0 bases and J 9 bases, with 15 bases left between them. Germline V lookup: CDR1 SGHAT, CDR2 FQNNGV. The CDR3 sequence is CASSLDMWTVTEQFF. Here the CDR3 DNA reads TGTGCCAGCAGCTTAGATATGTGGACAGTAACTGAGCAGTTCTTC.

The V and J genes are TRBV13 and TRBJ1-4; 7 bases align to TRBD1. The CDR3 runs 15 residues. Germline V gene lookup returns CDR1 PRHDT and CDR2 FYEKMQ (reference sequence). Trimming took 5 bases from V and 5 from J; bases not matched to a gene: 8. This CDR3 is CASSRNRGENEKLFF. The CDR3 coding sequence is TGTGCCAGCAGCAGAAACAGGGGCGAGAATGAAAAACTGTTTTTT.

The chain links TRBV6-5 to TRBJ2-1; 10 nucleotides agree with TRBD2. This CDR3 is built from 15 residues. The V gene end was trimmed by 4 bases and the J gene end by 5 bases; junction bases not matched to a gene: 5. In germline, CDR1 is MNHEY, CDR2 SVGAGI. CDR3 DNA: TGTGCCAGCAGTTTCCCCGGACTAGCGGACAATGAGCAGTTCTTC. This translates into CASSFPGLADNEQFF.

V gene TRBV15 combines with J gene TRBJ2-7; 7 bases are a match to TRBD1. This CDR3 spans 15 amino acids. Germline lookup yields CDR1 LNHNV and CDR2 YYDKDF (reference sequence). V gave up 1 base and J gave up 3 bases; unmatched junction bases: 6. The CDR3 nucleotides read TGTGCCACCAGCAGAGGAAGGGACAGAGACTACGAGCAGTACTTC. Protein: CATSRGRDRDYEQYF.

The rearrangement links TRBV12-3 or TRBV12-4 to TRBJ1-1; D remains ambiguous. This CDR3 has 13 amino acids. V lost 6 bases to trimming and J lost 0 bases, with 8 bases between them. In DNA, the CDR3 is TGTGCCAGCAGCTCCACTATGAACACTGAAGCTTTCTTT. As protein: CASSSTMNTEAFF.

This sequence joins TRBV11-2 and TRBJ2-1, with D possibly being TRBD2 (6 bases). The CDR3 length is 15 residues. CDR1 SGHAT and CDR2 FQNNGV come from the germline V gene. The V and J ends lost 5 bases and 3 bases respectively, with 14 bases between them. The CDR3 is CASSPPGDLYNEQFF. Written as DNA, the CDR3 is TGTGCCAGCAGCCCCCCGGGGGATCTCTACAATGAGCAGTTCTTC. Supplemented by reference TRBV11-2 and TRBJ2-1, the full variable domain reads EAGVAQSPRYKIIEKRQSVAFWCNPISGHATLYWYQQILGQGPKLLIQFQNNGVVDDSQLPKDRFSAERLKGVDSTLKIQPAKLEDSAVYLCASSPPGDLYNEQFFGPGTRLTVL.

J is TRBJ2-5 and V is TRBV7-9; D is perhaps TRBD1 (5 bases). The CDR3 sequence is 11 residues long. Trimming stripped 11 bases from V and 5 bases from J, with 12 bases between. Germline V CDR1 and CDR2: SEHNR, FQNEAQ (reference sequence). CDR3 residues: CAGAPPETQYF. The DNA for the CDR3 is TGTGCCGGGGCCCCTCCCGAGACCCAGTACTTC.

The chain links TRBV10-3 to TRBJ2-5; 7 nucleotides match TRBD1. The V and J ends lost 6 bases and 2 bases, in that order; junction bases with no gene match: 6. There are 14 residues in the CDR3. CDR1 is ENHRY and CDR2 is SYGVKD in the germline V gene. The CDR3: CAIRSGTVQETQYF. As DNA, the CDR3 is TGTGCCATCAGATCCGGGACAGTGCAAGAGACCCAGTACTTC.

The chain uses TRBV6-1 and TRBJ1-4; no clear D. V lost 6 bases to trimming and J lost 8 bases, with 7 bases between them. The CDR3 covers 11 residues. Per germline, CDR1 MNHNS and CDR2 SASEGT. DNA for the CDR3: TGTGCCAGCAGCCAAGCCGAAAAACTGTTTTTT. It translates to CASSQAEKLFF.

V and J are TRBV13 and TRBJ2-3, with D possibly being TRBD2 (6 bases). The germline CDR1 and CDR2 sequences are PRHDT and FYEKMQ (reference sequence). This CDR3 is 15 amino acids long. Trimming removed 5 bases at V and 6 bases at J, with 18 bases between. This chain's CDR3 is CASSRGVLSSDTQYF. DNA of the CDR3: TGTGCCAGCAGCCGCGGGGTCCTCTCTTCCGATACGCAGTATTTT. Drawing the rest from reference TRBV13 and TRBJ2-3, the complete variable domain is AAGVIQSPRHLIKEKRETATLKCYPIPRHDTVYWYQQGPGQDPQFLISFYEKMQSDKGSIPDRFSAQQFSDYHSELNMSSLELGDSALYFCASSRGVLSSDTQYFGPGTRLTVL.

V and J are TRBV4-3 and TRBJ1-4; the match to TRBD1 covers 11 bases. The CDR3 spans 16 residues. V was clipped by 1 base and J by 6 bases; unmatched bases: 4. Germline CDR1 is LGHNA and CDR2 is YSLEER. The CDR3 spells CASSQGSGQGDEKLFF. The CDR3 DNA is TGCGCCAGCAGCCAAGGGTCGGGACAGGGGGATGAAAAACTGTTTTTT.

CDR3 coding DNA: TGTGCCAGTAGTATATTGGCGGGCCCCTATAGCAATCAGCCCCAGCATTTT. Translating it yields CASSILAGPYSNQPQHF. The gene calls are TRBV19 and TRBJ1-5; D is undetermined. The CDR3 has 17 residues. CDR1 is LNHDA and CDR2 is SQIVND in the germline V gene (reference sequence). Trimming shortened V by 2 bases and J by 0 bases, and 14 bases separated the two germline ends.

The rearrangement joins TRBV19 to TRBJ1-2, with D perhaps matching TRBD1 (5 bases). V was pared by 7 bases and J by 13 bases, with 16 bases between. Germline V CDR1 and CDR2: LNHDA, SQIVND (reference sequence). The CDR3 is made up of 11 amino acids. For the CDR3, the DNA is TGTGCCAGTAAGGAAGGGGCCATCGTCACCTTC. Protein sequence: CASKEGAIVTF.

This rearrangement joins TRBV7-6 to TRBJ1-5; TRBD1 matches at 8 bases. CDR3 length: 15 amino acids. Per the germline V gene, CDR1 is SGHVS and CDR2 is FNYEAQ. After removal of 4 bases from V and 6 bases from J, the junction contained 8 bases not matched to a gene. CDR3: CASSSTGVTGQPQHF. The CDR3 DNA follows: TGTGCCAGCAGCTCGACAGGGGTGACGGGTCAGCCCCAGCATTTT.

The chain is built from TRBV24-1 and TRBJ1-2, with D hard to call. Trimming stripped 3 bases from V and 7 bases from J, with 11 bases between. The CDR3 spans 13 residues. Germline CDR1 and CDR2: KGHDR and SFDVKD. The CDR3 is CATSDERESGYTF. The CDR3 DNA reads TGTGCCACCAGTGATGAGAGGGAGTCTGGCTACACCTTC.

This clone was seen only a few times. The rearrangement links TRBV28 to TRBJ1-1; D unresolved. Trimming pared 5 bases from V and 2 bases from J, leaving 9 bases between. The CDR3 loop spans 13 amino acids. CDR1 MDHEN and CDR2 SYDVKM come from the germline V gene. This CDR3 is CASSPSLNTEAFF. The CDR3, as DNA: TGTGCCAGCAGTCCTTCCCTCAACACTGAAGCTTTCTTT.

The genes are TRBV12-3 or TRBV12-4 and TRBJ2-1, with D possibly matching TRBD1 (6 bases). There are 13 residues in the CDR3. V lost 3 bases, J lost 15 bases, and 18 bases lay in between. The CDR3 sequence: CASSLPPGQLPFF. The CDR3 DNA follows: TGTGCCAGCAGTTTGCCCCCGGGACAATTGCCGTTCTTC.